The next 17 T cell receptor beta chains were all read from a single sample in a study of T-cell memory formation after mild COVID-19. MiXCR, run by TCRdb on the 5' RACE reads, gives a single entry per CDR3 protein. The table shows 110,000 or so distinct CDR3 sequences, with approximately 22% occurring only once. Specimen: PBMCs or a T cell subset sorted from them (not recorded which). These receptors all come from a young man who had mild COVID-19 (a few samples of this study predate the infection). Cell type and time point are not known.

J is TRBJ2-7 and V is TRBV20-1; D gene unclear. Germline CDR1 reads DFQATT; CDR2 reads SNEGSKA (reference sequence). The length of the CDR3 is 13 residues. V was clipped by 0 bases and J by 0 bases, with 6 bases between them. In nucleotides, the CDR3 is TGCAGTGCTAGAGATCACAGCTCCTACGAGCAGTACGTC. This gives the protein CSARDHSSYEQYV.

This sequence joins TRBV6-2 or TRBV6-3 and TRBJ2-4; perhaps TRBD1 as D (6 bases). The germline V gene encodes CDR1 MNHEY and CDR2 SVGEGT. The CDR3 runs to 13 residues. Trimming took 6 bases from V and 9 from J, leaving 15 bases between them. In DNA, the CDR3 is TGTGCCAGCAGCCAACAGGGCCGAGGCATTCAGTACTTC. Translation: CASSQQGRGIQYF.

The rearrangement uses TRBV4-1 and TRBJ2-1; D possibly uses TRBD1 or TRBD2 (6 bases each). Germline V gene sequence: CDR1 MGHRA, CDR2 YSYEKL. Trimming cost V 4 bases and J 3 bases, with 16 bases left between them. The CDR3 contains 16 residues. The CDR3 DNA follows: TGCGCCAGCAGCCGGGGGCGGGACGGACTCTACAATGAGCAGTTCTTC. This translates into CASSRGRDGLYNEQFF.

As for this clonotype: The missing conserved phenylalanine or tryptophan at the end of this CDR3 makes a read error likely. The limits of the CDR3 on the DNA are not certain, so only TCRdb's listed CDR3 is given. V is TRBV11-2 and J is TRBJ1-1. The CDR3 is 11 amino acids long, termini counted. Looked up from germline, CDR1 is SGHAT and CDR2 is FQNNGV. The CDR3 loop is CASSLGLKITI.

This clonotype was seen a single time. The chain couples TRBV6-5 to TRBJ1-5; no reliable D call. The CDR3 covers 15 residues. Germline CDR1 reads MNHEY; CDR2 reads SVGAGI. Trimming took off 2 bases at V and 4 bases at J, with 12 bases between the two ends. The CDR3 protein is CASSYGVGGNQPQHF. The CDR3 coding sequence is TGTGCCAGCAGTTACGGCGTCGGCGGAAATCAGCCCCAGCATTTT.

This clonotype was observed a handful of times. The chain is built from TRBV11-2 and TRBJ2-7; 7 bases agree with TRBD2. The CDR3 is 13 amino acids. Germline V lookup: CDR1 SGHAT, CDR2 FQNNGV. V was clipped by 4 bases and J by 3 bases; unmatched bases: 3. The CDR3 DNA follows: TGTGCCAGCAGCTGGGGCGGGGGCTACGAGCAGTACTTC. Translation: CASSWGGGYEQYF.

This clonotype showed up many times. CDR3 loop: CASSESGGATDTQYF. The CDR3 nucleotides read TGTGCCAGCAGTGAAAGCGGGGGGGCCACAGATACGCAGTATTTT. This chain joins TRBV6-4 and TRBJ2-3; TRBD2 matches 10 bases. Germline trimming cut 3 bases from V and 2 bases from J; bases unmatched to any gene: 2. This CDR3 comprises 15 residues. The V gene's germline CDR1 is MRHNA and CDR2 SNTAGT.

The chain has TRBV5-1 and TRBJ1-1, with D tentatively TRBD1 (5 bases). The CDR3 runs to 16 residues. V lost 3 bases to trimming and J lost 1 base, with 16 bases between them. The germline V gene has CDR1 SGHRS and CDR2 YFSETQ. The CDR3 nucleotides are TGCGCCAGCAGCTCCCCCCGGACACTTTCGAACACTGAAGCTTTCTTT. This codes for CASSSPRTLSNTEAFF.

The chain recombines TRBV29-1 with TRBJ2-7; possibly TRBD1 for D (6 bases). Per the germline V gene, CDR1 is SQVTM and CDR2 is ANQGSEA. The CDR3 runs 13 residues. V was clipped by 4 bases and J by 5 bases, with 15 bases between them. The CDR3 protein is CSVVRDTEDEQYF. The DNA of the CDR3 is TGCAGCGTTGTCCGGGACACCGAGGACGAGCAGTACTTC.

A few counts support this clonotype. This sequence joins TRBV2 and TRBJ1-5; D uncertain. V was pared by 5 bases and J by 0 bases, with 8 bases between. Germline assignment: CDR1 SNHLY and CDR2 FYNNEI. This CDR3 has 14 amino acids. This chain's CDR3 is CASSRHYSNQPQHF. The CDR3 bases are TGTGCCAGCAGTCGACATTATAGCAATCAGCCCCAGCATTTT.

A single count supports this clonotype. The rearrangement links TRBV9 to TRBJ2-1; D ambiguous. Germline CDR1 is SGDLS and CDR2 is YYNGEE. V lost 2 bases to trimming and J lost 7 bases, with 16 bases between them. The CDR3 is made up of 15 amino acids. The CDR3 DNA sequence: TGTGCCAGCAGCGTCTGGCCAGGCCTCGGGAATGAGCAGTTCTTC. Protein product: CASSVWPGLGNEQFF.

The CDR3 DNA is TGCGCCAGCAGCCAAGTACAGGGGTACTACGAGCAGTACGTC. Its translation is CASSQVQGYYEQYV. The chain joins TRBV4-1 to TRBJ2-7; 7 nucleotides align to TRBD1. Germline assignment: CDR1 MGHRA and CDR2 YSYEKL. The CDR3 totals 14 residues. V gave up 1 base and J gave up 3 bases; unmatched junction bases: 3.

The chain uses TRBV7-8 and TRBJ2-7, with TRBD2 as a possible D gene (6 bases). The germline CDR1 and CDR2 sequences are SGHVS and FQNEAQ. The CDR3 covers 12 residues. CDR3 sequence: CATGGTFYEQYF. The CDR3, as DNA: TGTGCTACCGGAGGGACGTTCTACGAGCAGTACTTC.

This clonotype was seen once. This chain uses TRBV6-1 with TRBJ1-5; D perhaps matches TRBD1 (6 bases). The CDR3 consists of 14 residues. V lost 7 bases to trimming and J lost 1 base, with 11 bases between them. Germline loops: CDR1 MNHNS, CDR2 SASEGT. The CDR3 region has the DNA TGTGCCAGCATCGACAGGCCGAGCAATCAGCCCCAGCATTTT. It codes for CASIDRPSNQPQHF.

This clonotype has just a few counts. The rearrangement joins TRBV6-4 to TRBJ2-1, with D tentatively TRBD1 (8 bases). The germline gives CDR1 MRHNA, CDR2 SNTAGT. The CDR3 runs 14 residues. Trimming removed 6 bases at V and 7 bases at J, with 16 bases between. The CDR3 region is CASSQTGEGNEQFF. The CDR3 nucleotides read TGTGCCAGCAGCCAGACAGGGGAGGGAAATGAGCAGTTCTTC.

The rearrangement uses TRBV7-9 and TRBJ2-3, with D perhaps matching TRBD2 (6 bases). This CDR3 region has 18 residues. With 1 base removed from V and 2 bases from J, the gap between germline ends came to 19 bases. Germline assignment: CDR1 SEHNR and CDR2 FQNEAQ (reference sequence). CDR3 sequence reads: CASSLVAGGVFLTDTQYF. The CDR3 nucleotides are TGTGCCAGCAGCTTAGTGGCCGGCGGGGTCTTCCTCACAGATACGCAGTATTTT.

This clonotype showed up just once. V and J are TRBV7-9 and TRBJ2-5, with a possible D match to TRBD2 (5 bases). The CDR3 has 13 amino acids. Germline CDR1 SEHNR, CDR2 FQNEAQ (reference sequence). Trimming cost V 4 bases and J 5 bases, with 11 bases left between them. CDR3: CASSSSSSETQYF. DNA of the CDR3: TGTGCCAGCAGCTCCTCTAGCTCCGAGACCCAGTACTTC.